This T cell receptor (beta chain) is from a study of blood T cell repertoires in COVID-19. Study-level information: From the United States, Italy and Spain came samples of acute and convalescent COVID-19.

Measured with immunoSEQ multiplex PCR; TCRdb has only the in-frame clones, and not every one. The data contain 100,000 to 110,000 clones, more than 85% of them singletons. The sequenced sample was peripheral blood. This receptor was obtained from a man between 50 and 59 years old with active COVID-19.

The CDR3 DNA reads as TGCGCCAGCAGCCAAGGGGGCCCCCAAGAGACCCAGTACTTC. This encodes CASSQGGPQETQYF. The chain recombines TRBV5-1 with TRBJ2-5, with TRBD1 matching 7 bases. V shed 4 bases, J shed 1 base, and the junction held 4 bases outside the gene matches. In germline, CDR1 is SGHRS, CDR2 YFSETQ. The CDR3 has 14 amino acids.